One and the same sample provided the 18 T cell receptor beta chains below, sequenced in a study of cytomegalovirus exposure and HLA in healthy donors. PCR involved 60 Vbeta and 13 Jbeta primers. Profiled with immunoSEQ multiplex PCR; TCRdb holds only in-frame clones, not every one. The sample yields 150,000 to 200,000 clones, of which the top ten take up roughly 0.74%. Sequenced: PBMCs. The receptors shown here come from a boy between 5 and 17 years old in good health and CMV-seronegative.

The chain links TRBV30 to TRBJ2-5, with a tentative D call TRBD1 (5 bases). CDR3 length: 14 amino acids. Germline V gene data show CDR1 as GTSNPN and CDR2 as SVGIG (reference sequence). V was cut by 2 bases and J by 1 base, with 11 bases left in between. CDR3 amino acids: CAWSPATAQETQYF. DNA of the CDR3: TGTGCCTGGAGTCCCGCGACAGCCCAAGAGACCCAGTACTTC.

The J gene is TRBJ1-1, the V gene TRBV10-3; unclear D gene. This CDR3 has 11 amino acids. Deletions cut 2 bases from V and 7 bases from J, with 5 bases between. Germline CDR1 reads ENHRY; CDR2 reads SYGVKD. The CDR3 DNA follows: TGTGCCATCAGTGAGGGACTTGAAGCTTTCTTT. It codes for CAISEGLEAFF.

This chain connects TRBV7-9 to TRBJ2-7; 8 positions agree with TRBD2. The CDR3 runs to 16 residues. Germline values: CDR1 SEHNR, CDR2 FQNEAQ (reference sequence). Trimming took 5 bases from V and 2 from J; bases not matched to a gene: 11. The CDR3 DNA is TGTGCCAGCAGCCCTACCCTAAGCGGGGGCGCCTACGAGCAGTACTTC. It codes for CASSPTLSGGAYEQYF.

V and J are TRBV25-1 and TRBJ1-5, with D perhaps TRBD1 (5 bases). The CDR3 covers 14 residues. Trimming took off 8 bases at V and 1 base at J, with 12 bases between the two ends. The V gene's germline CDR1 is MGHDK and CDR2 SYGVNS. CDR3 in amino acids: CASGAGLSNQPQHF. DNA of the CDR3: TGTGCCAGCGGGGCGGGGTTGAGCAATCAGCCCCAGCATTTT.

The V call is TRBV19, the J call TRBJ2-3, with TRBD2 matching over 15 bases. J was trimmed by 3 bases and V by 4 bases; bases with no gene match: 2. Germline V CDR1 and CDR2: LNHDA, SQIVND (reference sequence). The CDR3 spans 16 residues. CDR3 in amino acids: CASSTGTSGGTDTQYF. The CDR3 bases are TGTGCCAGTAGTACGGGGACTAGCGGGGGGACAGATACGCAGTATTTT. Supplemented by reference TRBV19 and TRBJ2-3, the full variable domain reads DGGITQSPKYLFRKEGQNVTLSCEQNLNHDAMYWYRQDPGQGLRLIYYSQIVNDFQKGDIAEGYSVSREKKESFPLTVTSAQKNPTAFYLCASSTGTSGGTDTQYFGPGTRLTVL.

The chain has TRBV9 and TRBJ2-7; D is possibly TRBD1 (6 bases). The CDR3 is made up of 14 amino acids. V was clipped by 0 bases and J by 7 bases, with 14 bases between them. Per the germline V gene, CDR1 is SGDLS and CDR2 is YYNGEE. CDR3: CASSVEGGGAEQYF. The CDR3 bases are TGTGCCAGCAGCGTAGAAGGGGGTGGAGCGGAGCAGTACTTC.

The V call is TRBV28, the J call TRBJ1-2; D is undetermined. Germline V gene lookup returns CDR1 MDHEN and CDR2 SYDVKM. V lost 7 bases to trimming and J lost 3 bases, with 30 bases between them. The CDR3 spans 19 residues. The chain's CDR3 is CASTRPNQVGSGRDYGYTF. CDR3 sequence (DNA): TGTGCCAGCACCCGCCCTAATCAAGTAGGATCGGGGAGGGACTATGGCTACACCTTC.

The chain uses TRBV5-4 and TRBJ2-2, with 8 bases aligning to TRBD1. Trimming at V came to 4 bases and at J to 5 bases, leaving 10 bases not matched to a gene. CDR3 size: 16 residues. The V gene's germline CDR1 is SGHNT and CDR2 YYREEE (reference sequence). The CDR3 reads CASSPPGTGSTGELFF. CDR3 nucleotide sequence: TGTGCCAGCAGCCCCCCTGGGACAGGCTCGACCGGGGAGCTGTTTTTT.

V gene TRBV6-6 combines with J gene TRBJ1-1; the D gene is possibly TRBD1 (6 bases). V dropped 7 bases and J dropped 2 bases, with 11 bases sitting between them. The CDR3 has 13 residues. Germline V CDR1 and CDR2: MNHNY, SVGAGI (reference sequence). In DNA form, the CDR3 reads TGTGCCAGCACGTGGGGGACAAACACTGAAGCTTTCTTT. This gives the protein CASTWGTNTEAFF.

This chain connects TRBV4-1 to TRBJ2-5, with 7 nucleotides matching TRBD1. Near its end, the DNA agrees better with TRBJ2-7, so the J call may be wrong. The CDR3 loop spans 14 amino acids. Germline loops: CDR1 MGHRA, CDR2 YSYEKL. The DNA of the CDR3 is TGCGCCAGCAGCCAACCCCGGACAGGTCGCGAGCAGTACTTC. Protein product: CASSQPRTGREQYF.

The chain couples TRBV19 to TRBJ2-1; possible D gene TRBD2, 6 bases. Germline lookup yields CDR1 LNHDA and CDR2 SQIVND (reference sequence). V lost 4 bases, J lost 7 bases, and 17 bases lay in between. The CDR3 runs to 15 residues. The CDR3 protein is CASSKEGTPWNEQFF. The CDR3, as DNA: TGTGCCAGTAGTAAGGAGGGGACCCCTTGGAATGAGCAGTTCTTC.

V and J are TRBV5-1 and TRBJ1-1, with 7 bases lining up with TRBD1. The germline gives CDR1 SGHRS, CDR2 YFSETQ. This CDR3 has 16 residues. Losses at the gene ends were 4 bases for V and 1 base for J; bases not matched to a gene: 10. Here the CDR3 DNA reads TGCGCCAGCAGCCCCGGGACAGCCAAATCGAACACTGAAGCTTTCTTT. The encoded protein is CASSPGTAKSNTEAFF.

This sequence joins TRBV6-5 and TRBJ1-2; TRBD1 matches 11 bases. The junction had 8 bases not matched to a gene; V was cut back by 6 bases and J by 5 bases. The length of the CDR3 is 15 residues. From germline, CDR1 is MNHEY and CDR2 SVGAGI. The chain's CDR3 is CASRNPGQGGYGYTF. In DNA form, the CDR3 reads TGTGCCAGCAGAAACCCGGGACAGGGGGGATATGGCTACACCTTC.

DNA of the CDR3: TGTGCCAGTAGAACCGGGCCACAGGGGACCTCGGGACAGTTCTTC. Translating it yields CASRTGPQGTSGQFF. The V call is TRBV19, the J call TRBJ2-1; 7 bases are a match to TRBD1. Germline V CDR1 and CDR2: LNHDA, SQIVND (reference sequence). The CDR3 is made up of 15 amino acids. V gave up 6 bases and J gave up 13 bases; unmatched junction bases: 18.

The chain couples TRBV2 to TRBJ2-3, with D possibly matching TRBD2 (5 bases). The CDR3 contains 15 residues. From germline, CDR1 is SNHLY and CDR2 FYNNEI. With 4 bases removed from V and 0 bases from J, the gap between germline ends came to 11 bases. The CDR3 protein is CASSGAGLSTDTQYF. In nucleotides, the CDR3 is TGTGCCAGCAGTGGCGCAGGACTGAGCACAGATACGCAGTATTTT.

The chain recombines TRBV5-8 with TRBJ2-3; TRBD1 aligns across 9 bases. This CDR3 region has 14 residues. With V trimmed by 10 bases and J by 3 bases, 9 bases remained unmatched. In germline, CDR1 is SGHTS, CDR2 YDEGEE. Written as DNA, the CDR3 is TGTGCCGGTACAGGGGGCTGGAGGACAGATACGCAGTATTTT. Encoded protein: CAGTGGWRTDTQYF. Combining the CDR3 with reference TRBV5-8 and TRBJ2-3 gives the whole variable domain EAGVTQSPTHLIKTRGQQATLRCSPISGHTSVYWYQQALGLGLQFLLWYDEGEERNRGNFPPRFSGRQFPNYSSELNVNALELEDSALYLCAGTGGWRTDTQYFGPGTRLTVL.

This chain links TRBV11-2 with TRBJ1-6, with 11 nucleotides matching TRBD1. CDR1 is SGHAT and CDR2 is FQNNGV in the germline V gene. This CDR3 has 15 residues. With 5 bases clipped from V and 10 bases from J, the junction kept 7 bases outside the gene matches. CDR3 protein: CASSRVGQGDSPLHF. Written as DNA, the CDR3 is TGTGCCAGCAGCCGGGTGGGACAGGGGGACTCACCCCTCCACTTT. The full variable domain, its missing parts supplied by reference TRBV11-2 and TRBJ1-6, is EAGVAQSPRYKIIEKRQSVAFWCNPISGHATLYWYQQILGQGPKLLIQFQNNGVVDDSQLPKDRFSAERLKGVDSTLKIQPAKLEDSAVYLCASSRVGQGDSPLHFGNGTRLTVT.

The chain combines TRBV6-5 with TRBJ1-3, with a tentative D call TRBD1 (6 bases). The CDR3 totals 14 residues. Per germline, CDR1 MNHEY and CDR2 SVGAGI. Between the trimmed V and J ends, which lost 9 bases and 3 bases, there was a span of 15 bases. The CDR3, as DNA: TGTGCCAGTTCTCCCCAGGGGAGTGGAAACACCATATATTTT. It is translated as CASSPQGSGNTIYF.